The next 6 T cell receptor beta chains were all read from a single sample in a study of control samples from healthy donors and cancer patients. Only in-frame clones appear in the TCRdb table, and some are missing; sequencing was by immunoSEQ multiplex PCR. The sample has 35,000 to 45,000 clones; approximately 87% are singletons. The sequencing sample was made of blood. These receptors were obtained from a man in his sixties in good health.

The chain couples TRBV7-2 to TRBJ2-2; 7 bases are a match to TRBD1. CDR3 length: 14 residues. Germline V CDR1 and CDR2: SGHTA, FQGNSA. Germline trimming cut 3 bases from V and 7 bases from J; bases unmatched to any gene: 5. The CDR3 here is CASSFKGADGELFF. In DNA form, the CDR3 reads TGTGCCAGCAGCTTCAAGGGGGCGGACGGGGAGCTGTTTTTT.

V usage is TRBV6-5 and J usage is TRBJ1-2; 8 bases map to TRBD1. J lost 14 bases, V lost 4 bases, and 12 bases had no gene match. Germline V gene data show CDR1 as MNHEY and CDR2 as SVGAGI. This CDR3 comprises 13 residues. The CDR3 is CASSSGQGRRKTF. The CDR3 bases are TGTGCCAGCAGTTCAGGACAGGGAAGGCGTAAGACCTTC.

The gene calls are TRBV15 and TRBJ2-3, with 11 bases identical to TRBD2. Germline CDR1 reads LNHNV; CDR2 reads YYDKDF (reference sequence). Germline trimming cut 0 bases from V and 3 bases from J; bases unmatched to any gene: 2. CDR3 size: 16 residues. The CDR3 here is CATSRDSGGGTDTQYF. Written as DNA, the CDR3 is TGTGCCACCAGCAGAGATAGCGGGGGGGGGACAGATACGCAGTATTTT.

This chain connects TRBV18 to TRBJ1-2, with a tentative D call TRBD1 (5 bases). This CDR3 region has 14 residues. Germline V gives CDR1 KGHSH, CDR2 LQKENI. V was pared by 3 bases and J by 5 bases, with 13 bases between. This chain's CDR3 is CASSPSGVFYGYTF. The CDR3 DNA follows: TGTGCCAGCTCACCGTCGGGGGTATTTTATGGCTACACCTTC.

This clone appeared once. This chain uses TRBV6-5 with TRBJ1-6; 8 bases fit TRBD1. The CDR3 is made up of 15 amino acids. V dropped 5 bases and J dropped 11; count of bases not matched to a gene: 11. Germline V gene lookup returns CDR1 MNHEY and CDR2 SVGAGI. This CDR3 reads CASSLQRTGWTPLHF. Here the CDR3 DNA reads TGTGCCAGCAGTCTACAACGGACAGGGTGGACACCCCTCCACTTT.

The chain combines TRBV5-4 with TRBJ2-7, with D perhaps matching TRBD2 (5 bases). V was clipped by 2 bases and J by 6 bases, with 15 bases between them. Germline V gene sequence: CDR1 SGHNT, CDR2 YYREEE (reference sequence). The CDR3 contains 14 residues. CDR3 bases: TGTGCCAGCAGCTTCCCTACGGGAAGGGTCGAGCAGTACTTC. The encoded protein is CASSFPTGRVEQYF.